The clone carrying this T cell receptor (beta chain) was seen repeatedly, ten times or more. Its antigen is not known. The data were obtained in a study of CD8+CD57+ T cells in acquired aplastic anemia. At the level of the study: Sorted CD4+ and CD8+ cells gave a mean 3.2 ug DNA, range roughly 0.19 to 30 ug. Roughly 11 million reads were obtained on average for healthy donor CD4+ cells.

CDR3 and TCR beta VDJ profiling relied on a genomic DNA template. Each CDR3 protein gets one entry after TCRdb re-called the reads with MiXCR. The data hold around 180,000 distinct CDR3 sequences, with 55% to 70% observed a single time. Study-level points and caveats: CD8+ Simpson's diversity showed no significant patient-control difference. Roughly 27 shared CD8+ CDR3s appeared highly expressed within patients' immunodominant clones.

The sequencing sample was made of sorted CD4+, CD8+, or CD8+CD57+ T cells (not recorded which) from PBMCs. This TCR derives from a human donor in good health.

CDR3 coding DNA: TGTGCCACCAGCAGAGAAATTAGCGGGTATAGTGAGCAGTTCTTC. Translating gives CATSREISGYSEQFF. The V call is TRBV15, the J call TRBJ2-1, with 7 positions matching TRBD2. The ends lost 0 bases at V and 9 bases at J; junction bases unmatched: 8. Germline CDR1 is LNHNV and CDR2 is YYDKDF (reference sequence). The CDR3 extends over 15 amino acids.